The 13 T cell receptor beta chains reported below all come from one sample, sequenced in a study of blood T cell repertoires in COVID-19. Method: immunoSEQ multiplex PCR; TCRdb's copy keeps in-frame clones and lacks some. The data show under 60,000 clones, roughly 82% seen once. The source material was peripheral blood. The receptor source for this set is a man between 35 and 55 years old with acute or convalescent COVID-19.

The chain uses TRBV18 and TRBJ2-5; tentatively, D is TRBD1 (5 bases). This CDR3 is 16 amino acids long. Germline CDR1 reads KGHSH; CDR2 reads LQKENI. The V gene lost 3 bases and the J gene lost 1 base, with 15 bases spanning the gap. Written as DNA, the CDR3 is TGTGCCAGCTCACCCTTCCAGGGAAGGGCCCAAGAGACCCAGTACTTC. Residues: CASSPFQGRAQETQYF.

This clone was counted only a few times. This chain joins TRBV27 and TRBJ1-6; TRBD1 matches 7 bases. Germline lookup yields CDR1 MNHEY and CDR2 SMNVEV (reference sequence). The CDR3 covers 14 residues. V dropped 4 bases and J dropped 7; count of bases not matched to a gene: 4. CDR3 coding DNA: TGTGCCAGCAGTTCCGGGACAGCGAATTCACCCCTCCACTTT. Its protein product is CASSSGTANSPLHF.

The chain couples TRBV3-1 (or the pseudogene TRBV3-2) to TRBJ2-2; 15 nucleotides agree with TRBD2. V dropped 4 bases and J dropped 4; count of bases not matched to a gene: 13. Germline V lookup: CDR1 LGHDT, CDR2 YNNKEL (reference sequence). The CDR3 is made up of 20 amino acids. The CDR3 coding sequence is TGTGCCAGCAGCCTGTCCTATTGGACTAGCGGGGGGGCATCCACCGGGGAGCTGTTTTTT. Translating gives CASSLSYWTSGGASTGELFF.

This chain links TRBV24-1 with TRBJ2-5, with 8 bases lining up with TRBD2. The length of the CDR3 is 15 residues. Germline-derived CDR1 and CDR2 are KGHDR and SFDVKD. With 4 bases clipped from V and 1 base from J, the junction kept 4 bases outside the gene matches. The CDR3 loop reads CATSEGRGGQETQYF. The CDR3 nucleotides are TGTGCCACCAGTGAGGGACGGGGGGGCCAAGAGACCCAGTACTTC.

The chain joins TRBV19 to TRBJ1-1; 7 nucleotides agree with TRBD1. V dropped 3 bases and J dropped 5; count of bases not matched to a gene: 9. The CDR3 loop spans 15 amino acids. CDR1 is LNHDA and CDR2 is SQIVND in the germline V gene (reference sequence). CDR3 nucleotides: TGTGCCAGTAGTATGGTGAGGGGGCGCGGAACTGAAGCTTTCTTT. Its translation is CASSMVRGRGTEAFF.

V gene TRBV29-1 combines with J gene TRBJ2-5; 7 nucleotides align to TRBD1. The CDR3 is 12 amino acids. Germline V gene data show CDR1 as SQVTM and CDR2 as ANQGSEA. The trim removed 6 bases at V and 5 bases at J, leaving 6 bases unmatched. CDR3 in DNA: TGCAGCGTCGTCTCGACAGGGGAGACCCAGTACTTC. Translating it yields CSVVSTGETQYF.

The chain links TRBV28 to TRBJ2-1; TRBD1 agrees at 9 bases. The CDR3 spans 17 residues. Germline values: CDR1 MDHEN, CDR2 SYDVKM. The ends lost 5 bases at V and 8 bases at J; junction bases unmatched: 16. The CDR3 nucleotides read TGTGCCAGCAGTAACCTACGATTCCGGGACAGGGAGGATGAGCAGTTCTTC. As protein: CASSNLRFRDREDEQFF.

The chain employs TRBV5-4 and TRBJ2-3; 9 nucleotides agree with TRBD2. This CDR3 spans 16 amino acids. Per germline, CDR1 SGHNT and CDR2 YYREEE (reference sequence). V trimming: 0 bases; J trimming: 7 bases; junction bases outside the gene matches: 9. Here the CDR3 reads CASSLGASGDGHTQYF. For the CDR3, the DNA is TGTGCCAGCAGCTTGGGGGCTAGCGGGGATGGGCATACGCAGTATTTT.

The chain recombines TRBV5-1 with TRBJ2-2; TRBD1 might be the D (6 bases). This CDR3 comprises 13 residues. CDR1 SGHRS and CDR2 YFSETQ come from the germline V gene. The V and J ends lost 7 bases and 5 bases respectively, with 12 bases between them. CDR3 bases: TGCGCCAGCCGGGAAGGGGGAACCGGGGAGCTGTTTTTT. It encodes CASREGGTGELFF.

V and J are TRBV6-6 and TRBJ1-1, with 7 positions matching TRBD1. The junction had 6 bases not matched to a gene; V was cut back by 6 bases and J by 2 bases. CDR1 and CDR2 from the germline V gene are MNHNY and SVGAGI (reference sequence). The CDR3 spans 14 residues. CDR3 amino acids: CASSLTGTNTEAFF. In DNA, the CDR3 is TGTGCCAGCAGCCTGACAGGGACTAACACTGAAGCTTTCTTT.

The J gene is TRBJ1-2, the V gene TRBV5-1; 7 bases map to TRBD1. The germline V gene encodes CDR1 SGHRS and CDR2 YFSETQ. The CDR3 spans 14 residues. V trimming: 4 bases; J trimming: 4 bases; junction bases outside the gene matches: 7. The CDR3 sequence is CASSGSTGAYGYTF. Written as DNA, the CDR3 is TGCGCCAGCAGCGGATCCACAGGGGCCTATGGCTACACCTTC.

This rearrangement joins TRBV28 to TRBJ1-6, with D perhaps TRBD1 (5 bases). This CDR3 has 17 residues. The germline V gene has CDR1 MDHEN and CDR2 SYDVKM. The ends were cut back, 3 bases at V and 9 bases at J, with 21 bases in the middle. The CDR3 here is CASSFPYLPRGGSPLHF. The DNA of the CDR3 is TGTGCCAGCAGTTTTCCCTACTTGCCTCGGGGGGGTTCACCCCTCCACTTT.

The genes are TRBV5-4 and TRBJ1-6; D call uncertain. CDR1 is SGHNT, CDR2 YYREEE, per germline (reference sequence). This CDR3 spans 13 amino acids. V lost 3 bases, J lost 9 bases, and 10 bases lay in between. The CDR3 region is CASSSGFISPLHF. The CDR3 nucleotides read TGTGCCAGCAGCTCGGGATTTATTTCACCCCTCCACTTT.